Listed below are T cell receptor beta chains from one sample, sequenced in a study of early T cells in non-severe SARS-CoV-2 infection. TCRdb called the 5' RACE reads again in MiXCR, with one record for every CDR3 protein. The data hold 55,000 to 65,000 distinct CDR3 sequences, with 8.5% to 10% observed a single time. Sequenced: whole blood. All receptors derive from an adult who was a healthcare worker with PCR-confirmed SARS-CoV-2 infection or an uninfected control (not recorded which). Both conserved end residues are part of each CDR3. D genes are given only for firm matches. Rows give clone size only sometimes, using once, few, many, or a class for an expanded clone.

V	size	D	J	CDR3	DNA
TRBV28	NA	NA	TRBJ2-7	CASSFLGPYEQYF	TGTGCCAGCAGTTTCCTCGGACCCTACGAGCAGTACTTC
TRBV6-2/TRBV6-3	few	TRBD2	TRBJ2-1	CASYSGTSGSRSEQFF	TGTGCCAGCTACTCCGGAACTAGCGGGAGTAGAAGTGAGCAGTTCTTC
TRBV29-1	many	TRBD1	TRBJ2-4	CSAGTGQYIQYF	TGCAGCGCTGGGACAGGGCAATACATTCAGTACTTC
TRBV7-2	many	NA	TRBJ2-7	CASSASPRDREYF	TGTGCCAGCAGCGCATCCCCCCGGGACCGGGAATACTTC
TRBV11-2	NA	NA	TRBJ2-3	CASSLERVGPDTQYF	TGTGCCAGCAGCTTAGAGAGGGTGGGGCCAGATACGCAGTATTTT
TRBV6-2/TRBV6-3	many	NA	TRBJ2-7	CASRRTGTYEQYF	TGTGCCAGCAGACGTACAGGGACCTACGAGCAGTACTTC
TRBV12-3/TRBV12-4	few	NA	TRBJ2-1	CASSLHSLEHYNEQFF	TGTGCCAGCAGTTTACATAGCCTAGAACATTACAATGAGCAGTTCTTC
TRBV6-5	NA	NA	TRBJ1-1	CASRTRQQAFF	TGTGCCAGCAGGACGAGACAGCAAGCTTTCTTT
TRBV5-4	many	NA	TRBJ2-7	CASSPTGRPEVYF	TGTGCCAGTTCACCAACAGGCCGCCCCGAGGTCTACTTC
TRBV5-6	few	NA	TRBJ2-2	CASSQRNTGELFF	TGTGCCAGCAGCCAGAGGAACACCGGGGAGCTGTTTTTT
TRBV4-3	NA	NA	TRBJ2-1	CASSQDRSTSLYNEQFF	TGCGCCAGCAGCCAAGATAGGAGCACTTCCCTTTACAATGAGCAGTTCTTC
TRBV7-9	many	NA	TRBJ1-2	CASSVRQVYYTF	TGTGCCAGCAGCGTCCGACAGGTATACTACACCTTC
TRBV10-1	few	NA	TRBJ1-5	CASKSGVGQPQHF	TGCGCCAGCAAGTCGGGGGTTGGGCAGCCCCAGCATTTT
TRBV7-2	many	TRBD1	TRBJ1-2	CASSMDRLLNYGYTF	TGTGCCAGCAGCATGGACAGGCTTCTAAACTATGGCTACACCTTC
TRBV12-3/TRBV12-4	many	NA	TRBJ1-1	CASSLVRGGTEAFF	TGTGCCAGCAGTTTAGTCAGGGGTGGCACTGAAGCTTTCTTT
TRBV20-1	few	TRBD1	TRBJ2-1	CSALGQGAQGSYNEQFF	TGCAGTGCTCTAGGACAGGGGGCGCAAGGATCCTACAATGAGCAGTTCTTC
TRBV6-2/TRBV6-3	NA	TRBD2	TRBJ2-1	CATRTSASYNEQFF	TGTGCCACCCGAACTAGCGCCTCCTACAATGAGCAGTTCTTC
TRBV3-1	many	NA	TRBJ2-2	CASSQGWPAKPGELFF	TGTGCCAGCAGCCAAGGGTGGCCAGCGAAGCCCGGGGAGCTGTTTTTT
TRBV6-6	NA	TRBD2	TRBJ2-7	CASSGTSGSYEQYF	TGTGCCAGTTCCGGGACTAGCGGCTCCTACGAGCAGTACTTC
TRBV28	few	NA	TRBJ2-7	CASIRQVGSYEQYF	TGTGCCAGCATTAGACAGGTCGGTTCCTACGAGCAGTACTTC
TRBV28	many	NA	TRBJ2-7	CASSPQFSYEQYF	TGTGCCAGCAGTCCACAGTTCTCCTACGAGCAGTACTTC
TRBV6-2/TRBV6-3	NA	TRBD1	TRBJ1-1	CASSPFLGQGSNTEAFF	TGTGCCAGCAGTCCCTTTCTTGGACAGGGGAGTAACACTGAAGCTTTCTTT
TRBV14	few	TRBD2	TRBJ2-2	CASPRGTSGRGGYTGELFF	TGTGCCAGCCCCCGGGGGACTAGCGGGAGAGGGGGATACACCGGGGAGCTGTTTTTT
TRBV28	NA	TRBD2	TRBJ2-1	CASSFRTSGRGEQFF	TGTGCCAGCAGTTTCCGGACTAGCGGGAGGGGTGAGCAGTTCTTC
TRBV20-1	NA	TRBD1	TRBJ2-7	CSARATGGLYEQYF	TGCAGTGCTAGAGCGACAGGGGGCCTCTACGAGCAGTACTTC
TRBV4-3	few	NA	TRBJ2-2	CASSQDLGEAELFF	TGCGCCAGCAGCCAAGATTTGGGGGAGGCGGAGCTGTTTTTT
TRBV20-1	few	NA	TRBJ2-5	CSARPGGETQYF	TGCAGTGCTCGACCCGGGGGCGAGACCCAGTACTTC
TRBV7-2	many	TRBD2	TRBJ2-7	CASRSGLAGGPREQYF	TGTGCCAGCAGATCCGGACTAGCGGGAGGGCCGCGGGAGCAGTACTTC
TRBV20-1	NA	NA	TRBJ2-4	CSVGRAKNIQYF	TGCAGTGTAGGTCGAGCCAAAAACATTCAGTACTTC
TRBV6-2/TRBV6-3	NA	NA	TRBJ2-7	CASSYSRVVSYEQYF	TGTGCCAGCAGTTACTCCCGCGTGGTGTCCTACGAGCAGTACTTC
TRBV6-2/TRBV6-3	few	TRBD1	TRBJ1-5	CASGGTGVHQPQHF	TGTGCCAGCGGAGGGACAGGGGTACATCAGCCCCAGCATTTT
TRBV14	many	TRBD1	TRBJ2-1	CASSQQNRTGRHNEQFF	TGTGCCAGCAGCCAACAAAATCGGACAGGGCGGCACAATGAGCAGTTCTTC
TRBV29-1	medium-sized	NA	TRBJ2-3	CSVDPGRGTDTQYF	TGCAGCGTTGACCCAGGGCGAGGCACAGATACGCAGTATTTT
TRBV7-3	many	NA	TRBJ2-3	CASSFGDTDTQYF	TGTGCCAGCAGCTTCGGGGACACAGATACGCAGTATTTT
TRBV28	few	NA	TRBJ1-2	CASSTGLLGYTF	TGTGCCAGCAGTACAGGGCTCCTGGGCTACACCTTC
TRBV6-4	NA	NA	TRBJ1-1	CASSAGHGSTEAFF	TGTGCCAGCAGTGCCGGACACGGGAGCACTGAAGCTTTCTTT
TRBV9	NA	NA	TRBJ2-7	CASSQEGTPSEQYF	TGTGCCAGCAGCCAAGAGGGGACCCCGAGTGAGCAGTACTTC
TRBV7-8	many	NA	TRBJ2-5	CASSLAETQYF	TGTGCCAGCAGCTTAGCGGAGACCCAGTACTTC
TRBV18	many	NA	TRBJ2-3	CASSRFEAFTDTQYF	TGTGCCAGCTCACGCTTCGAGGCCTTCACAGATACGCAGTATTTT
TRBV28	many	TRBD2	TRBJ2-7	CASSPEGLGVSEQYF	TGTGCCAGCAGTCCCGAGGGACTAGGGGTTAGCGAGCAGTACTTC
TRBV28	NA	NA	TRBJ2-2	CASRSEGWTGELFF	TGTGCCAGCAGATCGGAGGGTTGGACCGGGGAGCTGTTTTTT
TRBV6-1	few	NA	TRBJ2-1	CASRKDGLWGNEQFF	TGTGCCAGCCGGAAGGACGGCCTTTGGGGCAATGAGCAGTTCTTC
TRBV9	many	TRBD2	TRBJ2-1	CASSGGPGGRAYNEQFF	TGTGCCAGCAGCGGAGGCCCGGGCGGGAGGGCCTACAATGAGCAGTTCTTC
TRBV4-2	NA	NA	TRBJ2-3	CASSLSGTHSTDTQYF	TGTGCCAGCAGTCTCTCAGGAACCCACTCCACTGATACGCAGTATTTT
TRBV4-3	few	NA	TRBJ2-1	CASSQDPFGQEQFF	TGCGCCAGCAGCCAAGACCCCTTTGGACAGGAGCAGTTCTTC
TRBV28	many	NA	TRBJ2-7	CASSSPGKNYEQYF	TGTGCCAGCAGTTCCCCCGGAAAAAACTACGAGCAGTACTTC
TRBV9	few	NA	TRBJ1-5	CASSVDGTGNQPQHF	TGTGCCAGCAGCGTAGATGGCACGGGCAATCAGCCCCAGCATTTT
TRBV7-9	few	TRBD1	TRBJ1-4	CASSLGTGDGEKLFF	TGTGCCAGCAGCTTGGGGACAGGGGATGGAGAAAAACTGTTTTTT
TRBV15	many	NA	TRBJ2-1	CATQPGGSSYNEQFF	TGTGCCACCCAACCGGGGGGCAGCTCCTACAATGAGCAGTTCTTC
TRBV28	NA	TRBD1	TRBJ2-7	CASSFWDRTYEQYF	TGTGCCAGCAGTTTTTGGGACAGGACCTACGAGCAGTACTTC
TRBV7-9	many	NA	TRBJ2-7	CASSLAGSPWEQYF	TGTGCCAGCAGCTTAGCTGGCAGCCCCTGGGAGCAGTACTTC
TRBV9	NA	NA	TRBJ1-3	CASSVSSSGNTIYF	TGTGCCAGCAGCGTTTCCAGCTCTGGAAACACCATATATTTT
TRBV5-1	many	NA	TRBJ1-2	CASSLAQGSDYGYTF	TGCGCCAGCAGCTTGGCCCAGGGATCCGACTATGGCTACACCTTC
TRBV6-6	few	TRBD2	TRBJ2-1	CASSPGLELYNEQFF	TGTGCCAGCAGTCCTGGACTAGAGCTCTACAATGAGCAGTTCTTC
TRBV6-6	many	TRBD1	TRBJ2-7	CASSYPRTGIPSYEQYF	TGTGCCAGCAGTTACCCTCGGACAGGCATCCCTTCCTACGAGCAGTACTTC
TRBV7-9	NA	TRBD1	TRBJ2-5	CASSKLQGATQYF	TGTGCCAGCAGCAAGCTACAGGGGGCGACCCAGTACTTC
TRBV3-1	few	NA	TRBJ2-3	CASSQTQATNQPQYF	TGTGCCAGCAGCCAAACACAGGCGACGAATCAGCCCCAGTATTTT